This T cell receptor (beta chain) was captured in a study of blood T cell repertoires in COVID-19. TCRdb's table, derived via immunoSEQ multiplex PCR, lists solely in-frame clones and lacks some. This sample has roughly 250,000 clones, with more than 60% found just once. The CDR3 sequence is 15 residues long. Trimming removed 6 bases from V and 5 bases from J; junction bases left unmatched: 6. Germline V gene sequence: CDR1 WNHNN, CDR2 SYGVQD (reference sequence). Specimen: peripheral blood. This sequence was found in a middle-aged woman with active or convalescent COVID-19. This chain connects TRBV10-1 to TRBJ2-1, with TRBD2 matching 11 bases. The CDR3 DNA reads TGCGCCAGCAGCTCCGGGACTAGCGGCAACAATGAGCAGTTCTTC. Translation: CASSSGTSGNNEQFF.